A few counts support the clone carrying this T cell receptor (beta chain). The sample originates from a study of cytomegalovirus exposure and HLA in healthy donors. CDR1 is WSHSY and CDR2 is SAAADI in the germline V gene. V was trimmed by 6 bases and J by 6 bases, leaving 18 bases between them. This CDR3 is 15 amino acids long. Primers: 60 Vbeta forward and 13 Jbeta reverse. Data came from immunoSEQ multiplex PCR; TCRdb stores just in-frame clones and leaves some out. The table includes approximately 150,000 clones, roughly 76% detected once. The clonotype was recovered from a woman aged 30 to 39 in good health and CMV-seronegative. The gene calls are TRBV10-2 and TRBJ1-5; D call uncertain. The sample taken for sequencing was PBMCs. The CDR3 is CASSPRTGLGQPQHF. The CDR3 DNA follows: TGCGCCAGCAGCCCAAGAACTGGGCTTGGTCAGCCCCAGCATTTT.